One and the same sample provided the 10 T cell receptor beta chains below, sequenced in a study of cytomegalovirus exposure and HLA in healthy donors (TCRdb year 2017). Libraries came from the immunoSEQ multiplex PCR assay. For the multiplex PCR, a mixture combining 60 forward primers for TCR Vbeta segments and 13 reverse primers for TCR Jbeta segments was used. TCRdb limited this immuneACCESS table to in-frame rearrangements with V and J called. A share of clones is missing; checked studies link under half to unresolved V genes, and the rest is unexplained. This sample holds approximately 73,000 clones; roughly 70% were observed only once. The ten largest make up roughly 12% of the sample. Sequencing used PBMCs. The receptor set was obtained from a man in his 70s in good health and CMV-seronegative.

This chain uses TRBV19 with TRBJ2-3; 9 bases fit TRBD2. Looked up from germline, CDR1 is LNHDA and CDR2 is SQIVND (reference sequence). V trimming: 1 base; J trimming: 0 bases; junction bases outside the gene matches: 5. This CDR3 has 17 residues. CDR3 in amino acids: CASSIGAGGSSTDTQYF. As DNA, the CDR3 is TGTGCCAGTAGTATAGGGGCGGGGGGGTCGAGCACAGATACGCAGTATTTT.

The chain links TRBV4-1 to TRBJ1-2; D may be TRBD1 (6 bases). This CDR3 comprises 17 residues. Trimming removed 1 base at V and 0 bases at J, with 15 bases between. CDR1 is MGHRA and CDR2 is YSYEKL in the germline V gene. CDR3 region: CASSQASGDATNYGYTF. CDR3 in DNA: TGCGCCAGCAGCCAAGCTTCAGGGGACGCAACTAACTATGGCTACACCTTC.

Here the CDR3 DNA reads TGTGCCAGCAGTCGTATAGCGGGGGGGTACAATGAGCAGTTCTTC. This gives the protein CASSRIAGGYNEQFF. J is TRBJ2-1 and V is TRBV6-5; 11 positions agree with TRBD2. Trimming cost V 5 bases and J 4 bases; bases outside gene matches: 4. Germline V gene lookup returns CDR1 MNHEY and CDR2 SVGAGI. This CDR3 has 15 amino acids.

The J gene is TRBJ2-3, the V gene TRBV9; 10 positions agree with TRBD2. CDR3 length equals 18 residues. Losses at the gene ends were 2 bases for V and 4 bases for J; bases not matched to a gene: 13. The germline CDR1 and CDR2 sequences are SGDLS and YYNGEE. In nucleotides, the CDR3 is TGTGCCAGCAGCGTTATGAGCGGGAGGGCCGAATTGCCAGATACGCAGTATTTT. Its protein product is CASSVMSGRAELPDTQYF.

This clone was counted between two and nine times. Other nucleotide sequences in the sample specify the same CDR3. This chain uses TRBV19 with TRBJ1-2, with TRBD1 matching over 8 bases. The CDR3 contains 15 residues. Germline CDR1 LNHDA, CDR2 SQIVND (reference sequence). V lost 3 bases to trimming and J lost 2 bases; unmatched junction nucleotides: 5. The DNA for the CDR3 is TGTGCCAGTAGTATCCCGACAGGGGAGAACTATGGCTACACCTTC. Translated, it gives CASSIPTGENYGYTF.

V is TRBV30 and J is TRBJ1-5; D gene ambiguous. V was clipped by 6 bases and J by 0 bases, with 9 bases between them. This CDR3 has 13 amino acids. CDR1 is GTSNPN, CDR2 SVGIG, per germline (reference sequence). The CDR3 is CACSTDSNQPQHF. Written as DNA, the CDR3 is TGTGCCTGTTCCACAGATAGCAATCAGCCCCAGCATTTT.

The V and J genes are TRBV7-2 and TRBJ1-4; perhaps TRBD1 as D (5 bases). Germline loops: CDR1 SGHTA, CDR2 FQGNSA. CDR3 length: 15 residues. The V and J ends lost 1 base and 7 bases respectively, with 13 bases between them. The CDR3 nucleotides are TGTGCCAGCAGCTTAGGTGGGGGGGGTGGTGAAAAACTGTTTTTT. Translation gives CASSLGGGGGEKLFF.

The CDR3 is CASSLAGSETQYF. In nucleotides, the CDR3 is TGTGCCAGCAGCTTGGCAGGGTCGGAGACCCAGTACTTC. V is TRBV5-4 and J is TRBJ2-5; tentatively, D is TRBD1 (5 bases). The germline CDR1 and CDR2 sequences are SGHNT and YYREEE (reference sequence). This CDR3 region has 13 residues. Between the trimmed V and J ends, which lost 0 bases and 5 bases, there was a span of 8 bases. Full variable domain (missing parts from reference TRBV5-4 and TRBJ2-5): ETGVTQSPTHLIKTRGQQVTLRCSSQSGHNTVSWYQQALGQGPQFIFQYYREEENGRGNFPPRFSGLQFPNYSSELNVNALELDDSALYLCASSLAGSETQYFGPGTRLLVL.

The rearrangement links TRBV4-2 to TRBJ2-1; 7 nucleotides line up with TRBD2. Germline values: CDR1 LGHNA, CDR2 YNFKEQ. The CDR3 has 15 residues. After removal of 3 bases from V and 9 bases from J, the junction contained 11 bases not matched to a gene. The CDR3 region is CASSQERAGASEQFF. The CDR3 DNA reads TGTGCCAGCAGCCAGGAACGTGCGGGAGCTAGTGAGCAGTTCTTC.

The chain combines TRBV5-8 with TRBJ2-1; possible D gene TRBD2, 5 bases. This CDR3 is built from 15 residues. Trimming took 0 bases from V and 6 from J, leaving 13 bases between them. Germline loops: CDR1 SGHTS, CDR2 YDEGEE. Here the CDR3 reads CASSLAGVDGNEQFF. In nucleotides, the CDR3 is TGTGCCAGCAGCTTGGCCGGGGTCGATGGCAATGAGCAGTTCTTC.